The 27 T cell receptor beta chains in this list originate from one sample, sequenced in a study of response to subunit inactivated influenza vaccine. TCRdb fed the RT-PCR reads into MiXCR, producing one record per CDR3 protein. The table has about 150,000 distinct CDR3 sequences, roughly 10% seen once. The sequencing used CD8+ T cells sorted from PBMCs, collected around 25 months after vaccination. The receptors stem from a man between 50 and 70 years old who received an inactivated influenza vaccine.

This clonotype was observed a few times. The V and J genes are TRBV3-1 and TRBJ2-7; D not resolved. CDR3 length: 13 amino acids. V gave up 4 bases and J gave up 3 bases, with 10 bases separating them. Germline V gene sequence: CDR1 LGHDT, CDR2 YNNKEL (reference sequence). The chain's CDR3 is CASSPRGDYEQYF. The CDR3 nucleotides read TGTGCCAGCAGCCCCCGAGGAGACTACGAGCAGTACTTC.

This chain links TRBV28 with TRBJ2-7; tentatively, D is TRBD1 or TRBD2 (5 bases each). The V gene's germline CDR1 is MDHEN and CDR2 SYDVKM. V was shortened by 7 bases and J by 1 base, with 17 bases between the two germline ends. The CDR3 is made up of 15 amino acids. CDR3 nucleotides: TGTGCCAGCACACCCCACGGGGCAGGGTCCTACGAGCAGTACTTC. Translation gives CASTPHGAGSYEQYF. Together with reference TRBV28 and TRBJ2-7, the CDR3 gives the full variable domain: DVKVTQSSRYLVKRTGEKVFLECVQDMDHENMFWYRQDPGLGLRLIYFSYDVKMKEKGDIPEGYSVSREKKERFSLILESASTNQTSMYLCASTPHGAGSYEQYFGPGTRLTVT.

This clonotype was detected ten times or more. The CDR3 DNA reads as TGCGCCAGCAGCTTGAGCTTAAGTGGACTAGCCCCAGAGACCCAGTACTTC. As protein: CASSLSLSGLAPETQYF. The gene calls are TRBV5-1 and TRBJ2-5; 8 bases match TRBD2. The CDR3 sequence is 17 residues long. Germline lookup yields CDR1 SGHRS and CDR2 YFSETQ. After removal of 1 base from V and 4 bases from J, the junction contained 12 bases not matched to a gene.

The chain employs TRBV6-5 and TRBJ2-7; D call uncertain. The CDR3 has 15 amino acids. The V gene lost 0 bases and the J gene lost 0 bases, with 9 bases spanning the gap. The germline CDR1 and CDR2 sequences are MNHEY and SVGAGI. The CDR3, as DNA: TGTGCCAGCAGTTACTCCGTCTCTTCCTCCTACGAGCAGTACTTC. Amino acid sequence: CASSYSVSSSYEQYF.

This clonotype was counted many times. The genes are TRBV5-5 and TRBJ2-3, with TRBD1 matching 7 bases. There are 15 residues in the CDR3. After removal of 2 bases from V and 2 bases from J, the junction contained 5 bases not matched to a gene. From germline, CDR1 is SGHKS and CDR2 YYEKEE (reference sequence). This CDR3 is CASSLRDRLTDTQYF. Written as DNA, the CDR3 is TGTGCCAGCAGCTTACGGGACAGACTCACAGATACGCAGTATTTT.

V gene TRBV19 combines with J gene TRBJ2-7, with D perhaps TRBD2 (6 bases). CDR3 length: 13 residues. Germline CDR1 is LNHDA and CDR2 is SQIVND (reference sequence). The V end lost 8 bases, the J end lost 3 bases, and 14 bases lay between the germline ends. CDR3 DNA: TGTGCCAGTGCCTGGGGGGAGGACTACGAGCAGTACTTC. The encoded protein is CASAWGEDYEQYF.

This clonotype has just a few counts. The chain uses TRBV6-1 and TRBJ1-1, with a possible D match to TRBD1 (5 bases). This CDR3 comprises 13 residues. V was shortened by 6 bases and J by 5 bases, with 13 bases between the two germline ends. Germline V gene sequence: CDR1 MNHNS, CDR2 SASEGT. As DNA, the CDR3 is TGTGCCAGCAGACAGGTCATTGCAACTGAAGCTTTCTTT. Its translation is CASRQVIATEAFF.

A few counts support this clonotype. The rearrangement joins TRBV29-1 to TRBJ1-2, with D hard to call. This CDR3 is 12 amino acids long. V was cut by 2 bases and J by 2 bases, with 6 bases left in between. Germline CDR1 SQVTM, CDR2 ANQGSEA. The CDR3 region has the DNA TGCAGCGTTGAAATAGGGAACTATGGCTACACCTTC. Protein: CSVEIGNYGYTF. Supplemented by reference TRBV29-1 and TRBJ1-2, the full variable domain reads SAVISQKPSRDICQRGTSLTIQCQVDSQVTMMFWYRQQPGQSLTLIATANQGSEATYESGFVIDKFPISRPNLTFSTLTVSNMSPEDSSIYLCSVEIGNYGYTFGSGTRLTVV.

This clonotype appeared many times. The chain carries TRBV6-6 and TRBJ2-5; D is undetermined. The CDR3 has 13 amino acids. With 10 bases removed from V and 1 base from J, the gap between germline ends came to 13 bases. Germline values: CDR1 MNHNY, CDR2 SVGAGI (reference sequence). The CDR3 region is CATRSLAQETQYF. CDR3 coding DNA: TGTGCCACCCGTAGTTTGGCCCAAGAGACCCAGTACTTC.

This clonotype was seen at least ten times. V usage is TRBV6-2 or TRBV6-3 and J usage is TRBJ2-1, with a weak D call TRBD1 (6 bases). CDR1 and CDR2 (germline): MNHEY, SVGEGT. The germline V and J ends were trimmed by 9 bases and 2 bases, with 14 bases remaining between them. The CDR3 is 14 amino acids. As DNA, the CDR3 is TGTGCCAGTGGGGGCAGCTCTGCCTACAATGAGCAGTTCTTC. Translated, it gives CASGGSSAYNEQFF.

CDR3 coding DNA: TGTGCCAGCAGCTTGGTCGGTTCAGGCGAGCAGTACTTC. It is translated as CASSLVGSGEQYF. This rearrangement joins TRBV5-6 to TRBJ2-7; D is ambiguous. Trimming cost V 0 bases and J 6 bases, with 10 bases left between them. The CDR3 consists of 13 residues. Germline assignment: CDR1 SGHDT and CDR2 YYEEEE.

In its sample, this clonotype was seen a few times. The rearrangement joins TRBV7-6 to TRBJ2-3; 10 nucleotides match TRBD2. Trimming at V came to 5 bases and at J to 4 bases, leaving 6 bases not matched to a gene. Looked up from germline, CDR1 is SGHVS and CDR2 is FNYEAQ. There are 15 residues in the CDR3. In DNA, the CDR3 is TGTGCCAGCAGCCCTAGCGGGAGTGGGGCAGATACGCAGTATTTT. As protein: CASSPSGSGADTQYF.

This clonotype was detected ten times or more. The CDR3 loop reads CASGDSEQFF. DNA for the CDR3: TGTGCCAGCGGCGACAGTGAGCAGTTCTTC. The chain joins TRBV3-1 to TRBJ2-1, with D tentatively TRBD1 (5 bases). V was shortened by 8 bases and J by 9 bases, with 8 bases between the two germline ends. Germline V lookup: CDR1 LGHDT, CDR2 YNNKEL (reference sequence). The CDR3 has 10 residues.

CDR3 bases: TGCAGCGTGGAAACTAACTATGGCTACACCTTC. It encodes CSVETNYGYTF. The chain has TRBV29-1 and TRBJ1-2, with no clear D. Deletions cut 6 bases from V and 0 bases from J, with 5 bases between. This CDR3 is 11 amino acids long. Germline V CDR1 and CDR2: SQVTM, ANQGSEA.

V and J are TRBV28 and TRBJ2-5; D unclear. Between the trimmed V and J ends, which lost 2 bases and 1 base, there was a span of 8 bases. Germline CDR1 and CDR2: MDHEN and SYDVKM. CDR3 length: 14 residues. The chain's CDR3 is CASSLDILQETQYF. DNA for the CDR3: TGTGCCAGCAGTTTAGACATTCTCCAAGAGACCCAGTACTTC.

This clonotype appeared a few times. The CDR3 region has the DNA TGCAGTGCTAGGGCACTACTTTGGCCCGGGGAGCTGTTTTTT. This gives the protein CSARALLWPGELFF. This rearrangement joins TRBV20-1 to TRBJ2-2; D not resolved. The length of the CDR3 is 14 residues. Looked up from germline, CDR1 is DFQATT and CDR2 is SNEGSKA (reference sequence). The ends were cut back, 3 bases at V and 6 bases at J, with 14 bases in the middle.

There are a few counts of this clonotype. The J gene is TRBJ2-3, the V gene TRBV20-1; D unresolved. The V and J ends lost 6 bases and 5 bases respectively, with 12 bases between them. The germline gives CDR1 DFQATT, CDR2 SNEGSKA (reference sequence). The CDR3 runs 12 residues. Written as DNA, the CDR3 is TGCAGTGCACGTCCTGGGCTAGATACGCAGTATTTT. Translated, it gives CSARPGLDTQYF.

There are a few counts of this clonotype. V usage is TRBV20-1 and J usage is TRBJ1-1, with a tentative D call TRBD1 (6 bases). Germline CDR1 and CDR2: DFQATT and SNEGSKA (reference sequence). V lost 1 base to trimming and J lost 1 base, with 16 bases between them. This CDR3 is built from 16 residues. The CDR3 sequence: CSARVLAGASNTEAFF. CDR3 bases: TGCAGTGCTAGAGTCCTCGCGGGGGCATCGAACACTGAAGCTTTCTTT.

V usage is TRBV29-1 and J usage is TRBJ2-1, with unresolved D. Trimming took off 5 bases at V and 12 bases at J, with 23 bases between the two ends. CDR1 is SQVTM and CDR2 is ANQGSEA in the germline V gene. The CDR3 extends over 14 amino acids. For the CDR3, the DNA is TGCAGCGTTCCCCTTACCAGTTACATCGTTGGGCAGTTCTTC. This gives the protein CSVPLTSYIVGQFF.

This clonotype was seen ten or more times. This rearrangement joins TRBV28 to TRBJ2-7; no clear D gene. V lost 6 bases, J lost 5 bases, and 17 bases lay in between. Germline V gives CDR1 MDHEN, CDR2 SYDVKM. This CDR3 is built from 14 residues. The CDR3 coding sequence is TGTGCCAGCAGCGGGCCCAGGCTTTCGGACGAGCAGTACTTC. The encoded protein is CASSGPRLSDEQYF.

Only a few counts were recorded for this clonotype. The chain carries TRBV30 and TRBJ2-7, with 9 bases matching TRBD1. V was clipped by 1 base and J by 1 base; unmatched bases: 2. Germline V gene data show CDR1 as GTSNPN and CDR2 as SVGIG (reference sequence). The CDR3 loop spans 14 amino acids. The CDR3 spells CAWSAGTGSYEQYF. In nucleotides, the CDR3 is TGTGCCTGGAGTGCCGGGACAGGGTCCTACGAGCAGTACTTC.

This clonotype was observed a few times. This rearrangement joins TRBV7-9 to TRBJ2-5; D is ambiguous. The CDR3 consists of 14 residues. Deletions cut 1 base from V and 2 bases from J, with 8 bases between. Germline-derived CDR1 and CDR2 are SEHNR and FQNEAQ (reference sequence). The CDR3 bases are TGTGCCAGCAGCTTAGGTCACGGGCAAGAGACCCAGTACTTC. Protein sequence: CASSLGHGQETQYF.

The CDR3 region has the DNA TGTGCCAGCAGCTCCCTCCTCCGGGACCAAAGCACAGATACGCAGTATTTT. Protein sequence: CASSSLLRDQSTDTQYF. This chain uses TRBV28 with TRBJ2-3; D may be TRBD1 or TRBD2 (5 bases each). Germline-derived CDR1 and CDR2 are MDHEN and SYDVKM. CDR3 length: 17 amino acids. Trimming stripped 6 bases from V and 0 bases from J, with 19 bases between.

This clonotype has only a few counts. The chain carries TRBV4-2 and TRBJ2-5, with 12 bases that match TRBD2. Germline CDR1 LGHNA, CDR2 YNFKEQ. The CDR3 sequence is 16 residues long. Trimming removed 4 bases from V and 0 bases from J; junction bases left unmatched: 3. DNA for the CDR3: TGTGCCAGCAGCCCCGGACTAGCGGGGAACCAAGAGACCCAGTACTTC. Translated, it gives CASSPGLAGNQETQYF.

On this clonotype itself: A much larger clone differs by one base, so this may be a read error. This chain's CDR3 is CASSYEGTYQETQYF. The CDR3 bases are TGTGCCAGCAGTTACGAAGGAACGTACCAAGAGACCCAGTACTTC. The chain joins TRBV6-2 or TRBV6-3 to TRBJ2-5; the D is unclear. Trimming pared 2 bases from V and 0 bases from J, leaving 10 bases between. The germline V gene has CDR1 MNHEY and CDR2 SVGEGT. The CDR3 has 15 residues.

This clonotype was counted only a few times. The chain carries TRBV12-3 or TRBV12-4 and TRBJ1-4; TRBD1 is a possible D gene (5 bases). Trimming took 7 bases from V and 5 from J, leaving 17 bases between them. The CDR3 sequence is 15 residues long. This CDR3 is CASTPYLGGNEKLFF. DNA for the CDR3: TGTGCCAGCACCCCATATCTTGGGGGAAATGAAAAACTGTTTTTT.

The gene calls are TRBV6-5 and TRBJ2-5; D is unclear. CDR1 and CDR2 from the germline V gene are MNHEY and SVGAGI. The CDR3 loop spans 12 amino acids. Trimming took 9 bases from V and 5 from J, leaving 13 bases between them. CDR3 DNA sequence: TGTGCCAGTGCTCAGACTGCGGAGACCCAGTACTTC. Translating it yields CASAQTAETQYF.